This T cell receptor beta chain was identified during a study of technical replicates of blood from several donors. Method: immunoSEQ multiplex PCR; TCRdb's copy keeps in-frame clones and lacks some. The sample has roughly 93,000 clones, approximately 94% seen once; the top ten hold approximately 0.21%. This CDR3 region has 15 residues. Germline values: CDR1 LNHNV, CDR2 YYDKDF (reference sequence). V lost 1 base to trimming and J lost 0 bases, with 4 bases between them. The sample was T cells isolated from PBMCs. This receptor was obtained from a human donor in good health. This sequence joins TRBV15 and TRBJ2-6; D uncertain. The CDR3 sequence: CATSRALSGANVLTF. CDR3 bases: TGTGCCACCAGCAGAGCCCTCTCTGGGGCCAACGTCCTGACTTTC.